Below are 9 T cell receptor beta chains sequenced from a single sample in a study of blood T cell repertoires in COVID-19 (dated by TCRdb to the early 2020s). The library was made by the immunoSEQ multiplex PCR assay. TCRdb's version of the immuneACCESS table is confined to in-frame rearrangements and falls short of the full clone set. An unresolved V gene accounts for under half of the shortfall where checked; the remainder is of unknown origin. Counted in this sample were fewer than 350,000 clones; approximately 90% of them appeared once. Roughly a tenth of the sample lies in the top ten. Sequenced input: peripheral blood. These receptor sequences come from a man aged 30 to 45 with COVID-19, enrolled during active disease.

V usage is TRBV6-1 and J usage is TRBJ1-5; 7 bases are a match to TRBD1. The germline V gene has CDR1 MNHNS and CDR2 SASEGT. V lost 2 bases and J lost 3; bases outside the gene matches: 4. The CDR3 has 15 residues. The CDR3 here is CASSELGQANQPQHF. CDR3 DNA: TGTGCCAGCAGTGAATTAGGACAGGCCAATCAGCCCCAGCATTTT.

The chain links TRBV20-1 to TRBJ2-1; D gene unclear. This CDR3 is built from 10 residues. With 3 bases removed from V and 12 bases from J, the gap between germline ends came to 9 bases. Germline V gene sequence: CDR1 DFQATT, CDR2 SNEGSKA (reference sequence). The CDR3 DNA follows: TGCAGTGCTAGCGCCCAGCGGCAGTTCTTC. It specifies CSASAQRQFF.

The genes are TRBV24-1 and TRBJ1-5, with 7 bases that match TRBD1. Unmatched junction bases numbered 23, after V lost 0 bases and J lost 1 base. Germline lookup yields CDR1 KGHDR and CDR2 SFDVKD. The CDR3 contains 23 residues. DNA of the CDR3: TGTGCCACCAGTGATTTGCAAGGCCCTCCTTTCGTGCAGGGGGTCCTAAGCAATCAGCCCCAGCATTTT. It encodes CATSDLQGPPFVQGVLSNQPQHF.

The chain carries TRBV11-3 and TRBJ2-5; tentatively, D is TRBD1 (5 bases). Looked up from germline, CDR1 is SGHNT and CDR2 is YENEEA. The CDR3 covers 16 residues. With 0 bases removed from V and 4 bases from J, the gap between germline ends came to 15 bases. CDR3 in DNA: TGTGCCAGCAGCTTAGAGGGCAGGGCCCCTAGAGAGACCCAGTACTTC. This translates into CASSLEGRAPRETQYF. Together with reference TRBV11-3 and TRBJ2-5, the CDR3 gives the full variable domain: EAGVVQSPRYKIIEKKQPVAFWCNPISGHNTLYWYLQNLGQGPELLIRYENEEAVDDSQLPKDRFSAERLKGVDSTLKIQPAELGDSAVYLCASSLEGRAPRETQYFGPGTRLLVL.

This chain joins TRBV2 and TRBJ2-7; 10 bases are a match to TRBD1. Germline loops: CDR1 SNHLY, CDR2 FYNNEI. After removal of 7 bases from V and 4 bases from J, the junction contained 7 bases not matched to a gene. CDR3 size: 14 residues. DNA of the CDR3: TGTGCCAGCATTATGGACAGGGGGAGGTACGAGCAGTACTTC. Translating it yields CASIMDRGRYEQYF.

This chain uses TRBV7-2 with TRBJ1-2, with 10 bases that match TRBD1. Germline V gene data show CDR1 as SGHTA and CDR2 as FQGNSA. The V segment lost 4 bases and the J segment 8 bases; nucleotides outside the gene matches: 7. The CDR3 spans 14 residues. CDR3 DNA sequence: TGTGCCAGCAGCTCTGACAGGGGGCGCGAGGGCTACACCTTC. Residues: CASSSDRGREGYTF.

This clone was seen only a few times. The chain combines TRBV5-1 with TRBJ2-1, with D hard to call. Trimming took 0 bases from V and 8 from J, leaving 12 bases between them. Germline V CDR1 and CDR2: SGHRS, YFSETQ. The CDR3 length is 14 residues. The CDR3 DNA reads as TGCGCCAGCAGCTTGGTGTTTGGTAGTCATGAGCAGTTCTTC. It translates to CASSLVFGSHEQFF.

The chain employs TRBV7-2 and TRBJ2-2, with a tentative D call TRBD2 (5 bases). The V and J ends lost 1 base and 7 bases respectively, with 10 bases between them. Germline lookup yields CDR1 SGHTA and CDR2 FQGNSA. CDR3 length: 14 amino acids. In DNA, the CDR3 is TGTGCCAGCAGCTTAGTCTGGGAGAGCGGGGAGCTGTTTTTT. Protein: CASSLVWESGELFF.

This clone has just one count. In DNA, the CDR3 is TGTGCCAGCAGCTTAAGGAGACAGGCGAACACTGAAGCTTTCTTT. Its translation: CASSLRRQANTEAFF. The chain uses TRBV7-2 and TRBJ1-1, with D possibly being TRBD1 (6 bases). The CDR3 consists of 15 residues. Between the trimmed V and J ends, which lost 2 bases and 1 base, there was a span of 11 bases. CDR1 is SGHTA, CDR2 FQGNSA, per germline.